This TCR beta chain was recovered during a study of T-cell memory formation after mild COVID-19. Study-level results: Clones that got smaller from day 15 to 85 had even CD4/CD8, while clones growing later tipped toward CD4+.

One entry per CDR3 protein results from TCRdb running MiXCR on the 5' RACE reads. The repertoire consists of about 140,000 distinct CDR3 sequences, with 25% occurring once and the leading ten covering around a quarter. This clonotype was seen just once. Its antigen remains unidentified. The CDR3 contains 18 residues. Germline-derived CDR1 and CDR2 are SGHTA and FQGTGA. V lost 0 bases, J lost 0 bases, and 16 bases lay in between. The rearrangement links TRBV7-3 to TRBJ2-3; D may be TRBD1 (5 bases). The sequence was obtained from an adult woman who had mild COVID-19 (a few samples of this study predate the infection). Cell type and time point are not known. The sample consisted of PBMCs or a T cell subset sorted from them (not recorded which). The CDR3: CASSLTANWGLSTDTQYF. The CDR3 DNA sequence: TGTGCCAGCAGCTTAACTGCTAACTGGGGCCTTAGCACAGATACGCAGTATTTT.